Below are 10 T cell receptor beta chains sequenced from a single sample in a study of control samples from healthy donors and cancer patients. TCRdb keeps only in-frame clones here, not all; method: immunoSEQ multiplex PCR. In the table there are roughly 100,000 clones, around four fifths of which are singletons. Sequencing was carried out using blood. The receptors derive from a woman aged 45-65 years in good health.

The chain links TRBV7-2 to TRBJ1-5; tentatively, D is TRBD1 (5 bases). This CDR3 comprises 14 residues. The V gene's germline CDR1 is SGHTA and CDR2 FQGNSA. V was trimmed by 2 bases and J by 4 bases, leaving 9 bases between them. The CDR3 DNA reads TGTGCCAGCAGCTTATGGGGCCCAAATCAGCCCCAGCATTTT. The encoded protein is CASSLWGPNQPQHF.

This clone was counted between two and nine times. The rearrangement uses TRBV12-3 or TRBV12-4 and TRBJ2-3, with D unresolved. The CDR3 has 11 amino acids. V lost 7 bases and J lost 2, with 4 bases in between. CDR3 bases: TGTGCCAGCACTAACACAGATACGCAGTATTTT. Translating gives CASTNTDTQYF.

This clone was seen a single time. At one end the junction does not follow the germline gene, possibly because of a read error. The rearrangement joins TRBV19 to TRBJ1-3; TRBD1 matches 7 bases. The CDR3 covers 15 residues. Germline assignment: CDR1 LNHDA and CDR2 SQIVND (reference sequence). This CDR3 is CASSPGTASRNTIYF. CDR3 nucleotides: TGTGCCAGTAGTCCCGGGACAGCCTCTCGAAACACCATATATTTT.

The J gene is TRBJ2-2, the V gene TRBV28; the match to TRBD2 covers 7 bases. V gave up 1 base and J gave up 6 bases; unmatched junction bases: 8. This CDR3 has 16 residues. Germline CDR1 reads MDHEN; CDR2 reads SYDVKM. The CDR3 DNA reads TGTGCCAGCAGTTTATTTTCCTCGGGGAGGGCCGGGGAGCTGTTTTTT. This codes for CASSLFSSGRAGELFF.

The genes are TRBV9 and TRBJ2-5; D unresolved. This CDR3 is built from 14 residues. V lost 4 bases, J lost 2 bases, and 12 bases lay in between. The germline gives CDR1 SGDLS, CDR2 YYNGEE. The CDR3 here is CASSPQGIQETQYF. Here the CDR3 DNA reads TGTGCCAGCAGCCCCCAAGGGATTCAAGAGACCCAGTACTTC.

V gene TRBV3-1 (or the pseudogene TRBV3-2) combines with J gene TRBJ2-1, with TRBD2 matching over 12 bases. Looked up from germline, CDR1 is LGHDT and CDR2 is YNNKEL (reference sequence). The CDR3 covers 15 residues. Trimming cost V 7 bases and J 7 bases; bases outside gene matches: 8. The CDR3 DNA is TGTGCCAGCACCTACCTAGCGGGGGGGCCAAATGAGCAGTTCTTC. Amino acid sequence: CASTYLAGGPNEQFF.

In this sample, this clone turned up a few times. The chain uses TRBV7-6 and TRBJ2-1; TRBD1 matches at 7 bases. V lost 4 bases, J lost 4 bases, and 16 bases stayed unmatched. The CDR3 sequence is 18 residues long. CDR1 SGHVS and CDR2 FNYEAQ come from the germline V gene. CDR3 residues: CASSSNFDRAGSYNEQFF. CDR3 bases: TGTGCCAGCAGCTCCAATTTTGACAGGGCAGGGAGTTACAATGAGCAGTTCTTC.

CDR3 protein: CASSRDIIEDSPLHF. CDR3 nucleotides: TGTGCCAGCAGCCGGGACATTATTGAAGATTCACCCCTCCACTTT. The chain carries TRBV3-1 (or the pseudogene TRBV3-2) and TRBJ1-6; D possibly corresponds to TRBD1 (6 bases). CDR3 length: 15 residues. Germline values: CDR1 LGHDT, CDR2 YNNKEL (reference sequence). V shed 4 bases and J shed 8 bases, with 15 bases lying between them.

The chain joins TRBV12-3 or TRBV12-4 to TRBJ1-2; D possibly corresponds to TRBD1 (5 bases). Trimming removed 5 bases at V and 5 bases at J, with 12 bases between. The CDR3 covers 13 residues. CDR3 DNA sequence: TGTGCCAGCAGTGCGACAGAAACGTATGGCTACACCTTC. As protein: CASSATETYGYTF.

J is TRBJ2-7 and V is TRBV12-3 or TRBV12-4, with 7 bases fitting TRBD2. V was pared by 3 bases and J by 6 bases, with 5 bases of the junction left unmatched. The CDR3 length is 13 residues. As DNA, the CDR3 is TGTGCCAGCAGTTTGACGACGGGGGGCGAGCAGTACTTC. Translating gives CASSLTTGGEQYF.